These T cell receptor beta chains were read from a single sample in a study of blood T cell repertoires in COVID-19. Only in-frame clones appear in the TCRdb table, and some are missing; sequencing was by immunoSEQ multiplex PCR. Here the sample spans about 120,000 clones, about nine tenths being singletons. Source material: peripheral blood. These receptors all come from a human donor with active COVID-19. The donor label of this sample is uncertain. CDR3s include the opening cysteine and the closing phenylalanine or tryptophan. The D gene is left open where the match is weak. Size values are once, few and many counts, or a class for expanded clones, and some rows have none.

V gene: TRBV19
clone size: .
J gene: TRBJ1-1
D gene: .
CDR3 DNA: TGTGCCAGTAGTTGGACACGGGAAGCTTTCTTT
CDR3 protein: CASSWTREAFF

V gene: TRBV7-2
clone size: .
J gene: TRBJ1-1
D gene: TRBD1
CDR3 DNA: TGTGCCAGCAGCTGGGACAGGAACACTGAAGCTTTCTTT
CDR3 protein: CASSWDRNTEAFF

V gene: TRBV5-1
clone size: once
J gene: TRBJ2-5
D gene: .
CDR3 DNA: TGCGCCAGCAGCTTGGGAGCGCAAGAGACCCAGTACTTC
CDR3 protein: CASSLGAQETQYF

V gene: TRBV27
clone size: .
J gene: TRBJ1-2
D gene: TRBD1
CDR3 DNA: TGTGCCGGATGGGACAGCAGATATGGCTACACCTTC
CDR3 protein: CAGWDSRYGYTF

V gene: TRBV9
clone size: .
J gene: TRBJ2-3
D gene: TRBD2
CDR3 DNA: TGTGCCAGCAGCGTAGATATTGGACTAGCGGGGCCCTACACAGATACGCAGTATTTT
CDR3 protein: CASSVDIGLAGPYTDTQYF

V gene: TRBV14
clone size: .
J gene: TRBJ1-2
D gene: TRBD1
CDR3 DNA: TGTGCCAGCAGCCAACGAGGACAGGGGGATATCTATGGCTACACCTTC
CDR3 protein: CASSQRGQGDIYGYTF

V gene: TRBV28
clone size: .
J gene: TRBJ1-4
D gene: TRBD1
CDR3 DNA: TGTGCCAGCATTCACGGGACAGGCCATGAAAAACTGTTTTTT
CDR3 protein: CASIHGTGHEKLFF

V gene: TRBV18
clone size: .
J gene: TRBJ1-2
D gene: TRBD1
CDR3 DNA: TGTGCCAGCTCACCACTAGGACAGGAAGGCGGCTACACCTTC
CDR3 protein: CASSPLGQEGGYTF

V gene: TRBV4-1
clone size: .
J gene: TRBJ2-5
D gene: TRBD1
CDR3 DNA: TGCGCCAGCAGCCAAGACGTACAGGGGAAAGAGACCCAGTACTTC
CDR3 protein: CASSQDVQGKETQYF

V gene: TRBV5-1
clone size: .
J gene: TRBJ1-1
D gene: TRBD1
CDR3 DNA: TGCGCCAGCAGCTTGAACGGACAGGGTGACACTGAAGCTTTCTTT
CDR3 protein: CASSLNGQGDTEAFF

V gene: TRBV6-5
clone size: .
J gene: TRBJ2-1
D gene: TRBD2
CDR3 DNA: TGTGCCAGCAGTTACTCGGCTAGCGGGGGAATCGGGGAGCAGTTCTTC
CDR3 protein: CASSYSASGGIGEQFF

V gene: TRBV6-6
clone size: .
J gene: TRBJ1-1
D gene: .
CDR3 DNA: TGTGCCAGCAGTCTGACACCGAGGAACACTGAAGCTTTCTTT
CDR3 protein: CASSLTPRNTEAFF

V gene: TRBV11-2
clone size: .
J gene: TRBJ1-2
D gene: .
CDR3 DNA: TGTGCCAGCAGCTGGCCGCTGGACTATGGCTACACCTTC
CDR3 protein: CASSWPLDYGYTF

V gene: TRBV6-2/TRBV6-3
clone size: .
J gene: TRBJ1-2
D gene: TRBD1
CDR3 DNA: TGTGCCAGCAGTTACTCGGGACAGCGCAACTATGGCTACACCTTC
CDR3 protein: CASSYSGQRNYGYTF

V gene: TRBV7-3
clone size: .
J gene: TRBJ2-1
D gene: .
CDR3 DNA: TGTGCCAGCAGTCCAGGGGGGAGCTCCTACAATGAGCAGTTCTTC
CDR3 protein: CASSPGGSSYNEQFF

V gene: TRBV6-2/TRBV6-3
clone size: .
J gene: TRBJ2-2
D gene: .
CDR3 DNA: TGTGCCAGCAGTTACCTGGGGCCGAACACCGGGGAGCTGTTTTTT
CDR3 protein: CASSYLGPNTGELFF

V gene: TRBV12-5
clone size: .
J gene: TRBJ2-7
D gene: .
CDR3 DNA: TGTGCTAGTGGTTTGGCCAACGCCTACTCCTACGAGCAGTACTTC
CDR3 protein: CASGLANAYSYEQYF

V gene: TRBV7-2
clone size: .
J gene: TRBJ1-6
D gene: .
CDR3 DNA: TGTGCCAGCAGCCAGGGGACGGTTAATTCACCCCTCCACTTT
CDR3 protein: CASSQGTVNSPLHF

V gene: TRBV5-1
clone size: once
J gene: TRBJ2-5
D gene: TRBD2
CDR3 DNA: TGCGCCAGCAGCTTGGGACTAGCCAGGGAGACCCAGTACTTC
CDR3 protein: CASSLGLARETQYF

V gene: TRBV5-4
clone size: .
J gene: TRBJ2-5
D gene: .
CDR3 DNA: TGTGCCAGCAGCTTCAGAGGGCAAGAGACCCAGTACTTC
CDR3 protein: CASSFRGQETQYF

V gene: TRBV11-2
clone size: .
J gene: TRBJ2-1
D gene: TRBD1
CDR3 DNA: TGTGCCAGCAGCATTAACTACAGGGGCTACAATGAGCAGTTCTTC
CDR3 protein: CASSINYRGYNEQFF

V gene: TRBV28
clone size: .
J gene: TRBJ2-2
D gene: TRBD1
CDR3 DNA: TGTGCCAGCAGTTTTCTGGGGACAGCGAACACCGGGGAGCTGTTTTTT
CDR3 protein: CASSFLGTANTGELFF

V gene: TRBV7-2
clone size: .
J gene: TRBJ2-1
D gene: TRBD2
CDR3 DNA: TGTGCCAGCAGTCCCCGTAGCGGGGGGGCCAATGAGCAGTTCTTC
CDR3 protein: CASSPRSGGANEQFF

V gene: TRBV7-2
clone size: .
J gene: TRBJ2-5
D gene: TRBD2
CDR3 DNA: TGTGCCAGCAGCCGCCGGGGCGGGGGGGCGGAGACCCAGTACTTC
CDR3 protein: CASSRRGGGAETQYF

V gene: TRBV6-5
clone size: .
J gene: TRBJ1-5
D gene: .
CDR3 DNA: TGTGCCAGCAGTGACTCCTCATACCTGGCACATTTT
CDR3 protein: CASSDSSYLAHF

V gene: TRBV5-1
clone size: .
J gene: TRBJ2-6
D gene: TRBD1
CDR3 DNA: TGCGCCAGCAGCATGATCCCGGGACAGGGACTCCCTGGGGCCAACGTCCTGACTTTC
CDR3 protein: CASSMIPGQGLPGANVLTF

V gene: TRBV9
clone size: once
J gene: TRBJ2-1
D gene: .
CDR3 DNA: TGTGCCAGCAGCGTAGGTCAGACATACAATGAGCAGTTCTTC
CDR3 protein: CASSVGQTYNEQFF

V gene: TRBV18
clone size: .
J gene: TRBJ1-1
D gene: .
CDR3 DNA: TGTGCCAGCTCACCTGAGAGACAGGCCATGAACACTGAAGCTTTCTTT
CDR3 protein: CASSPERQAMNTEAFF

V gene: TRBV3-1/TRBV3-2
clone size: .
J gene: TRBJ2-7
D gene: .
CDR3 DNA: TGTGCCAGCAGCCAAGTGTGGACTTCCTACGAGCAGTACTTC
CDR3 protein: CASSQVWTSYEQYF

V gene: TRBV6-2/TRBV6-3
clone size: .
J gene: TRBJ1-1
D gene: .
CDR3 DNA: TGTGCCAGCAGTTATACAGAAATGAACACTGAAGCTTTCTTT
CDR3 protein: CASSYTEMNTEAFF

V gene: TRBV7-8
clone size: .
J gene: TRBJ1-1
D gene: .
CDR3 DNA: TGTGCCAGCAGCTTATATCAGGGTTCCACTGAAGCTTTCTTT
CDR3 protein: CASSLYQGSTEAFF

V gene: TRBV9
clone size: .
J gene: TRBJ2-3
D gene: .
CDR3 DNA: TGTGCCAGCAGCGCGTCTGCAGATACGCAGTATTTT
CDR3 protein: CASSASADTQYF

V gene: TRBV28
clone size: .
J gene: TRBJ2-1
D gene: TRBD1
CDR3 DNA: TGTGCCACCCTTGCCGGGACAGGGACCAATGAGCAGTTCTTC
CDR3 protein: CATLAGTGTNEQFF

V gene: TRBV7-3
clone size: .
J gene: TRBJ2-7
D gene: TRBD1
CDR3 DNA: TGTGCCAGCAGCGCCCGAGGGGGGACAGGGTCCTACGAGCAGTACTTC
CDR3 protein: CASSARGGTGSYEQYF

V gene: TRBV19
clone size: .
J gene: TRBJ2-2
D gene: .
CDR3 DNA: TGTGCCAGTAGTCACGGGACTCTAGCTTTCGGCGGGGAGCTGTTTTTT
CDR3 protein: CASSHGTLAFGGELFF

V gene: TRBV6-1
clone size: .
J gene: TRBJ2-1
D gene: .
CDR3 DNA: TGTGCCAGCAGTGAGAGGAGCTCCTACAATGAGCAGTTCTTC
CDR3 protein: CASSERSSYNEQFF

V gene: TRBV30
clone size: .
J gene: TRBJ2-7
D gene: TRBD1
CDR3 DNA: TGTGCCTGGAGCACGACAGGGACAGGGGGACAGTACTTC
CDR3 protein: CAWSTTGTGGQYF

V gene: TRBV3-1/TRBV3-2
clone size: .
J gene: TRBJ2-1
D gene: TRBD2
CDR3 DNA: TGTGCCAGCAGCCAAGATCGGCTAGCGGGGGGAGGGTACAATGAGCAGTTCTTC
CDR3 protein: CASSQDRLAGGGYNEQFF

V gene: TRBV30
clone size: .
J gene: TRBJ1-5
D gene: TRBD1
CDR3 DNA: TGTGCCTATTCAGGACAGGGGAATCAGCCCCAGCATTTT
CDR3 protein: CAYSGQGNQPQHF

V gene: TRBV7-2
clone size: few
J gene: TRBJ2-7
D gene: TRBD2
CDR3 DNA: TGTGCCAGCAGCCCCGGGACTAGCCCCGGGAACGAGCAGTACTTC
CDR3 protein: CASSPGTSPGNEQYF

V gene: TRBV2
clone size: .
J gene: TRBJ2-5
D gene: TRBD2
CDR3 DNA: TGTGCCAGCAGTAGGGAAGCGGGGGGCCTGAGCGAGACCCAGTACTTC
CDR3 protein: CASSREAGGLSETQYF

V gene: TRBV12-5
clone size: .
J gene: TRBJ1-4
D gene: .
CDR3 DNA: TGTGCTAGTGGTTTGGTACTGGGAGCAACTAATGAAAAACTGTTTTTT
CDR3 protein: CASGLVLGATNEKLFF

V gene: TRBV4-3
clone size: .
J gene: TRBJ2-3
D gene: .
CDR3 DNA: TGCGCCAGCAGCCAAGGCGAAGAAGCGGGTGCTAGCACAGATACGCAGTATTTT
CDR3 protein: CASSQGEEAGASTDTQYF

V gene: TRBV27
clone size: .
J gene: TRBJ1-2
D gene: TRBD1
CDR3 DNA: TGTGCCAGCAGTGCGGGACAGTCTAACTATGGCTACACCTTC
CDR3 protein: CASSAGQSNYGYTF

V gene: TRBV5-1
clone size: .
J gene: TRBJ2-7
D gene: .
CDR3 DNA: TGCGCCAGCAGCGGACGGACAGCATTGAAGCAGTACTTC
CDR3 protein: CASSGRTALKQYF

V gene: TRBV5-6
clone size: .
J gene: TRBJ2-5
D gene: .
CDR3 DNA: TGTGCCAGCAGCGTGGACAGATCGCCCAAACAAGAGACCCAGTACTTC
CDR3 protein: CASSVDRSPKQETQYF

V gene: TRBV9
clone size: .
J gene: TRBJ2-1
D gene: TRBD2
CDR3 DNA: TGTGCCAGCAGCGTTAGCGGGGGCTCCTACAATGAGCAGTTCTTC
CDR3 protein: CASSVSGGSYNEQFF

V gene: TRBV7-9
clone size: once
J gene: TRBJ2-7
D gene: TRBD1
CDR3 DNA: TGTGCCAGCAGCTTAATGGGACAGGGGATCCATAACTCCTACGAGCAGTACTTC
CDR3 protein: CASSLMGQGIHNSYEQYF

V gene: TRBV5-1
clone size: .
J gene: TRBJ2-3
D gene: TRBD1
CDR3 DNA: TGCGCCAGCAGCGGAGACTCCCGGGACAGGGGGCGATACACAGATACGCAGTATTTT
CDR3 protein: CASSGDSRDRGRYTDTQYF

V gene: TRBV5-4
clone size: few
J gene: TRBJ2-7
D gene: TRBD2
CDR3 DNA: TGTGCCAGACTAGCGTGCCCTCTCTTC
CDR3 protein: CARLACPLF

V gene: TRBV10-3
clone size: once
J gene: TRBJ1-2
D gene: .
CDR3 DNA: TGTGCCATCAGTGATAACATTAACTATGGCTACACCTTC
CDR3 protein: CAISDNINYGYTF

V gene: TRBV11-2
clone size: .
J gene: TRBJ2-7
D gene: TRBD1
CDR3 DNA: TGTGCCAGCAGAAAGTTACTTGGACAGGGGGTATCCTACGAGCAGTACTTC
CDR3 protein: CASRKLLGQGVSYEQYF

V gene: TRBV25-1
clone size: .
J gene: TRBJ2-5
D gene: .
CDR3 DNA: TGTGCCAGCAGTGACTCGGAGACCCAGTACTTC
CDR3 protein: CASSDSETQYF

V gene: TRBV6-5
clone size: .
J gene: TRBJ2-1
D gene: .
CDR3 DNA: TGTGCCAGCAGAAATCAGGGGAGCTCCTACAATGAGCAGTTCTTC
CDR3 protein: CASRNQGSSYNEQFF